The following is a T cell receptor beta chain sequence with its context. The data stem from a study of shared clonotypes between healthy human individuals. Assay used: immunoSEQ multiplex PCR; TCRdb lists only in-frame clones, some missing. The repertoire consists of 550,000 to 750,000 clones, with about 92% occurring once and the leading ten covering 20% to 25%. Terminally differentiated effector memory CD45RA+ cells were excluded by CCR7 positive selection of CD45RO-negative cells. All participating donors were Caucasian adults from Nashville, Tennessee. Germline V gene lookup returns CDR1 ENHRY and CDR2 SYGVKD. The V and J ends lost 3 bases and 4 bases respectively, with 15 bases between them. The CDR3 contains 15 residues.

The TCR comes from a man in his thirties or forties in good health. The chain is built from TRBV10-3 and TRBJ1-1; D is perhaps TRBD1 (5 bases). Sequencing used naive CD8+ T cells sorted from blood. The CDR3 spells CAISEGRGAGTEAFF. The CDR3 DNA reads as TGTGCCATCAGTGAAGGAAGGGGCGCAGGCACTGAAGCTTTCTTT.